This TCR beta chain stems from a study of blood T cell repertoires in COVID-19 (dated by TCRdb to the early 2020s). Regarding the complete study: Samples covering the acute and convalescent phases of COVID-19 were provided by collaborators in the United States, Italy and Spain. Subjects who had been exposed to COVID-19, were actively infected with it, or had recovered from it provided the deeply sampled blood TCRbeta repertoires that made up the dataset. The samples were drawn from the first 160 participants of the ongoing ImmuneRACE study and from about 1,200 subjects provided by 6 global collaborators. A freely available public database, intended as a resource for researchers studying the immune response to SARS-CoV-2, is where the repertoires were released. The prospective study material was composed of cDNA or gDNA derived from T cells, B-cell-depleted T cells, or PBMCs. Where HLA class I and class II types were available, the types were taken from metadata supplied by the sample provider, not from assay-based typing. Nearly every sample came with metadata listing a de-identified subject ID, COVID-19 status, age in years and sex.

This clone was seen a single time. This receptor's antigen is unknown. A junction end diverges from the germline sequence, so it may reflect a read error. Overall results and qualifications from the work: The quantity of clinical and demographic metadata differed by source and by participant and was supplied without curation.

Participants in the prospective study were aged roughly 18 to 89 years, lived in under 30 United States geographic areas, and enrolled through a virtual design. To assign participants to cohorts, the prospective study relied on clinical history that participants themselves reported in a screening survey and a study questionnaire. Exposed participants had been in contact with someone with a PCR-confirmed or clinician-diagnosed COVID-19 case within 2 weeks of study entry. In the prospective study, mobile phlebotomists collected whole blood, serum and a nasopharyngeal or oropharyngeal swab from each participant. Prospective study participants could optionally give additional blood draws and questionnaires over an approximately 2-month period. Blood samples from the prospective study were shipped frozen or at room temperature prior to DNA extraction. TCRbeta CDR3 regions were amplified from genomic DNA by means of the immunoSEQ Assay, a bias-controlled multiplex PCR. The paper's processing steps were these. Within the assay, amplification of reference gene primers was used to estimate how many nucleated cells each sample contained. To quantify the absolute abundance of each unique TCRbeta CDR3 rearrangement, sequence reads were collapsed and filtered. For each sample, productive Simpson clonality was calculated as the square root of Simpson's diversity index across productive rearrangements. Here the immuneACCESS table is served through TCRdb, limited to in-frame sequences with V and J called. Missing clones are a known gap in these copies; in checked studies unresolved V genes cover under half, and the rest lacks a known reason. The V and J calls and clone size are taken from that table; D and trimming were inferred from the DNA. The table for this sample lists some 150,000 clones; about four fifths of them were counted only once. Around 1.6% of the sample comes from the top ten.

CDR1 SQVTM and CDR2 ANQGSEA were looked up in the germline V gene. The CDR3 covers 15 residues, taking in both the cysteine and the phenylalanine. Only CDR3 DNA is held: 45 bases, read in frame from base 1. The chain is made from TRBV29-1 and TRBJ2-5, with 8 middle bases fitting TRBD2. The sequence was collected from a young woman who had been exposed to COVID-19. Sequenced: PBMCs or T cells enriched from blood (not recorded which). The DNA sequence reads TGCAGCGTCGATCTAGCGGGCGGAGACCAAGGGACCCAGTACTTC. Its translation reads: CSVDLAGGDQGTQYF.